The next 26 T cell receptor beta chains were all read from a single sample in a study of a mutant IDH1 vaccine in newly diagnosed glioma. For these receptors, no antigen is known. Assay: immunoSEQ multiplex PCR; the TCRdb copy retains only in-frame clones and omits some. The sample has 50,000 to 60,000 clones, 75% to 90% seen once. Time point described: week 23, last vaccination. Doses consisted of 300 ug of mutant IDH1 20-mer peptide each, paired with topical imiquimod. The material was PBMCs, obtained from a glioma patient whose treatment included an IDH1 peptide vaccine. Source of these receptors: a man aged 40-49 years with glioma.

The chain employs TRBV2 and TRBJ1-2; D possibly corresponds to TRBD1 (6 bases). In germline, CDR1 is SNHLY, CDR2 FYNNEI. V was trimmed by 8 bases and J by 8 bases, leaving 18 bases between them. CDR3 length: 13 residues. The DNA of the CDR3 is TGTGCCAGCGTTACAGGGTCGGTGGTAGGCTACACCTTC. Amino acids: CASVTGSVVGYTF.

The chain employs TRBV4-1 and TRBJ2-1, with 14 bases lining up with TRBD2. CDR3 length equals 15 residues. Germline-derived CDR1 and CDR2 are MGHRA and YSYEKL. V lost 4 bases and J lost 9; bases outside the gene matches: 5. The CDR3 DNA reads TGCGCCAGCAGCCCGACTAGCGGGGGGGCCGGTGAGCAGTTCTTC. Translation gives CASSPTSGGAGEQFF.

The chain links TRBV5-4 to TRBJ2-7; TRBD2 is a possible D gene (7 bases). Germline V gene sequence: CDR1 SGHNT, CDR2 YYREEE (reference sequence). V was trimmed by 0 bases and J by 3 bases, leaving 22 bases between them. The CDR3 is 18 residues long. CDR3 sequence (DNA): TGTGCCAGCAGCTTGGTATCGCAGGGGAGGGGTAGTGGCTACGAGCAGTACTTC. Its translation: CASSLVSQGRGSGYEQYF.

The chain joins TRBV7-9 to TRBJ1-2, with no clear D. Germline V gives CDR1 SEHNR, CDR2 FQNEAQ (reference sequence). CDR3 size: 16 residues. The V end lost 8 bases, the J end lost 8 bases, and 27 bases lay between the germline ends. The CDR3 region is CASQSLLISPTDGYTF. In DNA, the CDR3 is TGTGCCAGCCAATCGCTATTGATAAGCCCCACCGACGGCTACACCTTC.

The chain links TRBV6-6 to TRBJ1-4; 9 bases fit TRBD1. CDR1 MNHNY and CDR2 SVGAGI come from the germline V gene (reference sequence). V trimming: 6 bases; J trimming: 7 bases; junction bases outside the gene matches: 3. There are 13 residues in the CDR3. DNA for the CDR3: TGTGCCAGCAGGGGACAGGGAGTTGAAAAACTGTTTTTT. This translates into CASRGQGVEKLFF.

This clone was counted a single time. This chain connects TRBV30 to TRBJ2-3; tentatively, D is TRBD1 or TRBD2 (5 bases each). The germline V gene has CDR1 GTSNPN and CDR2 SVGIG (reference sequence). The CDR3 length is 14 residues. With 8 bases removed from V and 10 bases from J, the gap between germline ends came to 25 bases. The chain's CDR3 is CAGSRGAGGYAQYF. CDR3 coding DNA: TGTGCCGGATCCCGTGGGGCTGGGGGATATGCGCAGTATTTT.

This chain joins TRBV5-4 and TRBJ2-5, with D unresolved. The germline V gene has CDR1 SGHNT and CDR2 YYREEE (reference sequence). The germline V and J ends were trimmed by 2 bases and 2 bases, with 10 bases remaining between them. The CDR3 is 14 residues long. The CDR3 region is CASSFKETQETQYF. The CDR3 nucleotides read TGTGCCAGCAGCTTCAAGGAGACACAAGAGACCCAGTACTTC.

V usage is TRBV5-6 and J usage is TRBJ2-7; D unclear. CDR3 length equals 11 residues. V was pared by 0 bases and J by 7 bases, with 5 bases between. The V gene's germline CDR1 is SGHDT and CDR2 YYEEEE. In DNA form, the CDR3 reads TGTGCCAGCAGCTTGGTTAGGGAGCAGTACTTC. It codes for CASSLVREQYF.

The V call is TRBV11-1, the J call TRBJ1-1; D remains ambiguous. V was pared by 1 base and J by 3 bases, with 9 bases between. This CDR3 comprises 14 residues. Germline assignment: CDR1 SGHAT and CDR2 FQDESV (reference sequence). CDR3 loop: CASSLVEGYTEAFF. The CDR3 DNA sequence: TGTGCCAGCAGCTTAGTCGAGGGTTACACTGAAGCTTTCTTT.

V usage is TRBV4-1 and J usage is TRBJ1-4; unclear D gene. The CDR3 contains 13 residues. Trimming took off 4 bases at V and 3 bases at J, with 6 bases between the two ends. CDR1 is MGHRA, CDR2 YSYEKL, per germline. CDR3 loop: CASSRVPNEKLFF. DNA of the CDR3: TGCGCCAGCAGCCGGGTCCCTAATGAAAAACTGTTTTTT.

The gene calls are TRBV15 and TRBJ2-5; 9 bases agree with TRBD1. Germline loops: CDR1 LNHNV, CDR2 YYDKDF (reference sequence). Germline trimming cut 3 bases from V and 0 bases from J; bases unmatched to any gene: 8. The CDR3 covers 17 residues. The CDR3 DNA is TGTGCCACCAGCAGCTCCGCCCGGGACAGGGACCAAGAGACCCAGTACTTC. This encodes CATSSSARDRDQETQYF.

This chain uses TRBV13 with TRBJ1-6; no clear D gene. Trimming stripped 4 bases from V and 9 bases from J, with 16 bases between. The CDR3 sequence is 15 residues long. Germline V gene lookup returns CDR1 PRHDT and CDR2 FYEKMQ (reference sequence). DNA of the CDR3: TGTGCCAGCAGCTACGCAGGAGGATCAAGTTCACCCCTCCACTTT. Amino acid sequence: CASSYAGGSSSPLHF.

The V gene is TRBV2, the J gene TRBJ1-5, with D unresolved. Between the trimmed V and J ends, which lost 5 bases and 0 bases, there was a span of 11 bases. This CDR3 region has 15 residues. Germline V CDR1 and CDR2: SNHLY, FYNNEI. The CDR3 protein is CASSSAGYSNQPQHF. CDR3 sequence (DNA): TGTGCCAGCAGTTCAGCGGGATATAGCAATCAGCCCCAGCATTTT.

This clone appeared a few times. The chain combines TRBV6-5 with TRBJ2-3, with 8 bases matching TRBD2. The CDR3 is made up of 12 amino acids. J was trimmed by 5 bases and V by 6 bases; bases with no gene match: 1. Germline CDR1 MNHEY, CDR2 SVGAGI. The DNA for the CDR3 is TGTGCCAGCAGCACTAGCGGAGATACGCAGTATTTT. Translating it yields CASSTSGDTQYF.

The chain carries TRBV5-1 and TRBJ2-2, with unresolved D. V lost 0 bases, J lost 1 base, and 4 bases lay in between. Germline-derived CDR1 and CDR2 are SGHRS and YFSETQ. This CDR3 has 14 residues. CDR3 nucleotides: TGCGCCAGCAGCTTGGATGGGAACACCGGGGAGCTGTTTTTT. Amino acids: CASSLDGNTGELFF.

This clone was picked up a small number of times. The rearrangement links TRBV6-1 to TRBJ1-5, with a tentative D call TRBD1 (6 bases). The CDR3 is 17 amino acids. V shed 4 bases and J shed 5 bases, with 21 bases lying between them. Germline assignment: CDR1 MNHNS and CDR2 SASEGT. The CDR3 region is CASSVETGTTAYQPQHF. CDR3 coding DNA: TGTGCCAGCAGTGTTGAAACCGGGACAACAGCGTATCAGCCCCAGCATTTT.

This sequence joins TRBV10-1 and TRBJ2-1; TRBD2 might be the D (6 bases). The CDR3 length is 13 residues. CDR1 is WNHNN, CDR2 SYGVQD, per germline (reference sequence). Between the trimmed V and J ends, which lost 3 bases and 8 bases, there was a span of 11 bases. The CDR3 loop reads CASSDGQRDEQFF. The CDR3 DNA reads as TGCGCCAGCAGTGACGGTCAGCGGGATGAGCAGTTCTTC.

The chain links TRBV5-5 to TRBJ2-7, with 9 bases that match TRBD1. The CDR3 covers 14 residues. The V and J ends lost 0 bases and 6 bases, in that order; junction bases with no gene match: 4. In germline, CDR1 is SGHKS, CDR2 YYEKEE (reference sequence). In nucleotides, the CDR3 is TGTGCCAGCAGCTTGGGGGACAGGGTTGTCGAGCAGTACTTC. Its protein product is CASSLGDRVVEQYF. Based on the CDR3 plus reference TRBV5-5 and TRBJ2-7, the full variable domain is DAGVTQSPTHLIKTRGQQVTLRCSPISGHKSVSWYQQVLGQGPQFIFQYYEKEERGRGNFPDRFSARQFPNYSSELNVNALLLGDSALYLCASSLGDRVVEQYFGPGTRLTVT.

The chain recombines TRBV25-1 with TRBJ1-2; D uncertain. The CDR3 covers 12 residues. V was pared by 0 bases and J by 7 bases, with 6 bases between. The germline V gene encodes CDR1 MGHDK and CDR2 SYGVNS. The CDR3 coding sequence is TGTGCCAGCAGTGAATATGACGGTGGCTACACCTTC. Translated: CASSEYDGGYTF.

The chain employs TRBV25-1 and TRBJ2-7; 12 bases fit TRBD1. After removal of 3 bases from V and 5 bases from J, the junction contained 11 bases not matched to a gene. Germline V gives CDR1 MGHDK, CDR2 SYGVNS. The CDR3 length is 17 residues. For the CDR3, the DNA is TGTGCCAGCAGTGACCTTACCCCGGGACAGGGGGCAAACGAGCAGTACTTC. It encodes CASSDLTPGQGANEQYF.

The J gene is TRBJ1-2, the V gene TRBV2; D may be TRBD1 (6 bases). Trimming took off 3 bases at V and 4 bases at J, with 12 bases between the two ends. The CDR3 loop spans 14 amino acids. Germline V gene sequence: CDR1 SNHLY, CDR2 FYNNEI. CDR3 in amino acids: CASSEGASGYGYTF. DNA for the CDR3: TGTGCCAGCAGTGAGGGGGCCAGCGGCTATGGCTACACCTTC.

The chain uses TRBV29-1 and TRBJ1-1; no reliable D call. The CDR3 loop spans 13 amino acids. The V gene's germline CDR1 is SQVTM and CDR2 ANQGSEA. Trimming removed 2 bases from V and 0 bases from J, with 7 bases in between. The CDR3 DNA is TGCAGCGTTGAACGACGCATGAACACTGAAGCTTTCTTT. Protein product: CSVERRMNTEAFF.

This chain uses TRBV6-1 with TRBJ1-1, with D unclear. CDR1 MNHNS and CDR2 SASEGT come from the germline V gene. The CDR3 extends over 15 amino acids. V was shortened by 7 bases and J by 0 bases, with 15 bases between the two germline ends. This CDR3 reads CASIETPLLNTEAFF. DNA for the CDR3: TGTGCCAGCATCGAAACCCCTCTGCTGAACACTGAAGCTTTCTTT.

This chain joins TRBV29-1 and TRBJ1-2; the match to TRBD1 covers 7 bases. V shed 4 bases and J 8 bases; nucleotides not matched to a gene: 10. There are 13 residues in the CDR3. Germline lookup yields CDR1 SQVTM and CDR2 ANQGSEA. The CDR3 sequence: CSVGKGGAGGYTF. The CDR3, as DNA: TGCAGCGTTGGGAAAGGGGGCGCTGGGGGCTACACCTTC.

This clone was detected a few times. CDR3 sequence: CASRTQPGNYGYTF. CDR3 DNA: TGCGCCAGCCGAACCCAGCCCGGGAACTATGGCTACACCTTC. The chain employs TRBV4-1 and TRBJ1-2; no firm D call. V was cut by 8 bases and J by 2 bases, with 15 bases left in between. In germline, CDR1 is MGHRA, CDR2 YSYEKL. The CDR3 covers 14 residues.

The chain uses TRBV5-1 and TRBJ2-3, with D perhaps given as TRBD1 or TRBD2 (6 bases each). The germline V gene encodes CDR1 SGHRS and CDR2 YFSETQ. This CDR3 contains 16 residues. The ends were cut back, 4 bases at V and 0 bases at J, with 15 bases in the middle. The CDR3 DNA sequence: TGCGCCAGCAGCCCAGGGGACTTAACTAGCACAGATACGCAGTATTTT. This translates into CASSPGDLTSTDTQYF. The full variable domain, with the rest looked up from reference TRBV5-1 and TRBJ2-3, is KAGVTQTPRYLIKTRGQQVTLSCSPISGHRSVSWYQQTPGQGLQFLFEYFSETQRNKGNFPGRFSGRQFSNSRSEMNVSTLELGDSALYLCASSPGDLTSTDTQYFGPGTRLTVL.